This TCR beta chain was obtained from a study of control samples from healthy donors and cancer patients (dated by TCRdb to about 2020). Receptors were amplified or captured by the immunoSEQ multiplex PCR assay. TCRdb carries this immuneACCESS record with in-frame sequences only. Its versions omit some clonotypes, under half of them owing to an unresolved V gene in the studies checked, with the rest unexplained. Present in this sample are roughly 220,000 clones, about 93% of which were seen just once. About 1.6% of the sample rests with the top ten. About this clone itself: Its antigen specificity is not known. No per-base quality is available; no much larger clone lies one base away.

CDR1 and CDR2, looked up from the germline V gene, are MNHEY and SVGAGI. The CDR3, cysteine through phenylalanine, is 14 amino acids long. Of the read, only the CDR3 DNA is kept; its 42 bases are in frame from base 1. V lost 4 bases and J lost 2 bases; the stretch between them is 11 bases long. Sample: blood. This receptor was obtained from a man aged 45-65 years in good health. In this chain, TRBV6-5 is recombined with TRBJ1-2, and the D gene may be TRBD1, 6 bases matching. The encoded CDR3 is CASSSGATNYGYTF. Read as DNA, the sequence is TGTGCCAGCAGTTCAGGGGCCACAAACTATGGCTACACCTTC.